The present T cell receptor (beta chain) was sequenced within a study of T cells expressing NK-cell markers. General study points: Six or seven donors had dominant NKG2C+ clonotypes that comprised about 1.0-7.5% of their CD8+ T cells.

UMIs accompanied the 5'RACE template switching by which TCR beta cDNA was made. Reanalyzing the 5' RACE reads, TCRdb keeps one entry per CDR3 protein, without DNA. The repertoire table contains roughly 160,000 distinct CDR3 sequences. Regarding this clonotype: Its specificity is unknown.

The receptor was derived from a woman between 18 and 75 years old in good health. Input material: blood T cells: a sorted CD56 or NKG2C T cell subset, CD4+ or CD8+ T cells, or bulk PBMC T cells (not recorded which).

The CDR3 loop is CSASFSGANVLTF. The gene calls are TRBV20-1 and TRBJ2-6. The CDR3 consists of 13 residues. Germline CDR1 DFQATT, CDR2 SNEGSKA (reference sequence).